Listed below are T cell receptor beta chains from one sample, sequenced in a study of T cell responses to AZD1222 COVID-19 vaccine. Sequencing used immunoSEQ multiplex PCR; TCRdb keeps in-frame clones, though not all of them. The sample lists about 190,000 clones; around 86% were seen once. The input for sequencing was peripheral blood, taken on day 0 of MenACWY control vaccination. These TCRs come from an adult in good health. The CDR3 runs from the conserved cysteine through the conserved F or W. A D gene is named only where the DNA matches it firmly.

D | J | length | V | CDR3
- | TRBJ2-2 | 14 | TRBV6-5 | CASRTPDGLGELFF
- | TRBJ1-3 | 13 | TRBV2 | CASKLSSGNTIYF
TRBD1 | TRBJ1-1 | 15 | TRBV6-1 | CASSEALHRGSGAFF
TRBD1 | TRBJ1-2 | 15 | TRBV29-1 | CSVEDHDRGGYGYTF
- | TRBJ2-3 | 16 | TRBV21-1 | CASSKDRLQGEDTQYF
- | TRBJ1-6 | 15 | TRBV30 | CAWSEGGTTNSPLHF
- | TRBJ1-1 | 13 | TRBV7-2 | CASSRQFTTEAFF
TRBD2 | TRBJ2-3 | 16 | TRBV6-4 | CASSPGGGEGTDTQYF
- | TRBJ2-3 | 13 | TRBV27 | CAAASGSTDTQYF
- | TRBJ2-2 | 15 | TRBV11-2 | CASSYGSSNTGELFF
- | TRBJ2-4 | 14 | TRBV19 | CASRNSLAKNIQYF
- | TRBJ1-2 | 15 | TRBV25-1 | CASSAALTGKESYTF
- | TRBJ1-3 | 18 | TRBV7-9 | CASRHSGRDGDSGNTIYF
- | TRBJ2-2 | 16 | TRBV10-3 | CAISENGPTNTGELFF
TRBD1 | TRBJ1-2 | 16 | TRBV7-2 | CASSTTGGANGFGYTF
- | TRBJ2-2 | 16 | TRBV24-1 | CATSDLVGQNTGELFF